The following is a T cell receptor (beta chain) sequence with its context. Sequencing of TCR beta, carried out with a high-throughput approach, was applied to CD8+ and CD4+ T cells from the blood. Treatment-naive patients with stable or active relapsing-remitting disease were the multiple sclerosis controls. This sample was taken from a study of CD8 T cells in Susac syndrome. RNA totalling about 0.45 to 1 ug underwent reverse transcription with random hexamers. TCRdb re-analysed the immunoSEQ multiplex PCR reads in MiXCR, keeping a single row per CDR3 protein. The table has 150,000 or so distinct CDR3 sequences, less than 97% seen once. This CDR3 is 17 amino acids long. The trim removed 5 bases at V and 2 bases at J, leaving 6 bases unmatched.

The material sequenced was CD8+ T cells from PBMCs. The chain links TRBV12-3 or TRBV12-4 to TRBJ2-3, with TRBD2 identical over 14 bases. The receptor's source is a human donor with multiple sclerosis. CDR3 sequence: CASSPGLAGGHTDTQYF. The CDR3 bases are TGTGCCAGCAGTCCAGGACTAGCGGGGGGCCACACAGATACGCAGTATTTT.